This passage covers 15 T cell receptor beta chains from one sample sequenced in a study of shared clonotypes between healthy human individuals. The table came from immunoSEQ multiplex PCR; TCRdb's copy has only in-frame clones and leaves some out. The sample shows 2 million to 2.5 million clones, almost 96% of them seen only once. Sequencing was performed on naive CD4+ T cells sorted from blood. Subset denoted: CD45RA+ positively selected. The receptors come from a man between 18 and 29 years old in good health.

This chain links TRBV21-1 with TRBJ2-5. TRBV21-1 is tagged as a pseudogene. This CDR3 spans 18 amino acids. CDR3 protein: CASSQIIIEDWLRETQYF. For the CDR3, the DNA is TGTGCCAGCAGCCAGATAATAATTGAAGATTGGTTGCGAGAGACCCAGTACTTC.

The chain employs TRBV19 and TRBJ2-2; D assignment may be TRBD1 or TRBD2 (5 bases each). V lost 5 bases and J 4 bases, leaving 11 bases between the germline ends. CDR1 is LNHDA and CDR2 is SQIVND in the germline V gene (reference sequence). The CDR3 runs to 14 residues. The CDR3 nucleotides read TGTGCCAGTAGTCCGGGGCTATTCACCGGGGAGCTGTTTTTT. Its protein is CASSPGLFTGELFF. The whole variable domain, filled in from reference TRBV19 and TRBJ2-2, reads DGGITQSPKYLFRKEGQNVTLSCEQNLNHDAMYWYRQDPGQGLRLIYYSQIVNDFQKGDIAEGYSVSREKKESFPLTVTSAQKNPTAFYLCASSPGLFTGELFFGEGSRLTVL.

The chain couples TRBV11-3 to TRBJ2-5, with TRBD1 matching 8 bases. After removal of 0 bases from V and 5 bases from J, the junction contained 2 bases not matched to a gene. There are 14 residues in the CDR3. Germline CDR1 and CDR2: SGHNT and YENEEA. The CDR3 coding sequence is TGTGCCAGCAGCTTAGATAGGACAGGGGAGACCCAGTACTTC. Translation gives CASSLDRTGETQYF.

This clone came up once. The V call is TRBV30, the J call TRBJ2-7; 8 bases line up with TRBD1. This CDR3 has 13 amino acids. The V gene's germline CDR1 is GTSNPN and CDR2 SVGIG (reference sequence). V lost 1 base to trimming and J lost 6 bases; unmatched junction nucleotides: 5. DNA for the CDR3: TGTGCCTGGAGTGCTCGGACAGGGTCCGAGCAGTACTTC. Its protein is CAWSARTGSEQYF.

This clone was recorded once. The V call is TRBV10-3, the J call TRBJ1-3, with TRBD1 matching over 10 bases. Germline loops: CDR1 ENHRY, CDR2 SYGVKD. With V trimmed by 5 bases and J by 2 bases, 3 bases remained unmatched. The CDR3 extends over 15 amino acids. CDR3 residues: CAISLGQGTGNTIYF. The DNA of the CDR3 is TGTGCCATCAGTCTGGGACAGGGGACTGGAAACACCATATATTTT.

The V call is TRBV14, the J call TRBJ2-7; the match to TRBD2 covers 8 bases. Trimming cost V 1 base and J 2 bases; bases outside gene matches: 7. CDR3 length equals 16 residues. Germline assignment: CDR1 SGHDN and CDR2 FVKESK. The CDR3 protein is CASSQVGAGAPYEQYF. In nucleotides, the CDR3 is TGTGCCAGCAGCCAAGTAGGAGCGGGGGCCCCCTACGAGCAGTACTTC.

The CDR3 DNA sequence: TGTGCCAGCAGCAAAGGGACAGTACCTTACGAGCAGTACTTC. This encodes CASSKGTVPYEQYF. J is TRBJ2-7 and V is TRBV6-6; TRBD1 matches 7 bases. V dropped 6 bases and J dropped 4; count of bases not matched to a gene: 9. Germline loops: CDR1 MNHNY, CDR2 SVGAGI (reference sequence). The CDR3 is 14 residues long.

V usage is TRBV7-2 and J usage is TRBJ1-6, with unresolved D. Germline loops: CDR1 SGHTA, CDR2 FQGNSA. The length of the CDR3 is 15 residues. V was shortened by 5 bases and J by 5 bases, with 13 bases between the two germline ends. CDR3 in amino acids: CASSGRSWDNSPLHF. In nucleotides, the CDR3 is TGTGCCAGCAGCGGCAGGTCTTGGGATAATTCACCCCTCCACTTT.

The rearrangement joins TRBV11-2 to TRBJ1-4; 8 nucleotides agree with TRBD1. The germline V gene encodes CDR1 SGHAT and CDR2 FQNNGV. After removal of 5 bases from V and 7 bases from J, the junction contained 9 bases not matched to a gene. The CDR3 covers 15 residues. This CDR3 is CASSPNRGLGEKLFF. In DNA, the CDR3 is TGTGCCAGCAGCCCGAACAGGGGGTTGGGTGAAAAACTGTTTTTT.

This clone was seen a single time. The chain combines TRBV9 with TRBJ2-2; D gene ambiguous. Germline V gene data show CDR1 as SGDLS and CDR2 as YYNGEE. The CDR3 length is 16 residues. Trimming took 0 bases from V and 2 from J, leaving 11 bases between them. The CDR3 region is CASSVDAHSNTGELFF. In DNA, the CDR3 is TGTGCCAGCAGCGTAGACGCCCATTCTAACACCGGGGAGCTGTTTTTT.

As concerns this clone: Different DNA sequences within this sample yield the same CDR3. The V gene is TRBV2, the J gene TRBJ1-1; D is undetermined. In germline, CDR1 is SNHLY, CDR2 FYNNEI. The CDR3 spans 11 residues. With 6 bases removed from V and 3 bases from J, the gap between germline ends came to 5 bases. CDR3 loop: CASSPYTEAFF. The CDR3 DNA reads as TGTGCCAGCAGCCCGTACACTGAAGCTTTCTTT.

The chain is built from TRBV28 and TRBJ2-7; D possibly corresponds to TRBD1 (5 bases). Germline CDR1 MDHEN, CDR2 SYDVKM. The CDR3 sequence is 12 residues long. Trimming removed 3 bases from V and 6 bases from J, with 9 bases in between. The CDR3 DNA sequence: TGTGCCAGCAGTTTTCAGGGCGGCGAGCAGTACTTC. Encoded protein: CASSFQGGEQYF.

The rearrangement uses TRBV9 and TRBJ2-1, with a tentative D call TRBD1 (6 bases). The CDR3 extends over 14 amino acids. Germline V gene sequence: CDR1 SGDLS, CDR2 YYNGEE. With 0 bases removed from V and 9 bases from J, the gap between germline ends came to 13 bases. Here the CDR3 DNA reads TGTGCCAGCAGCGTAGGACAGGTGAGGCTTGAGCAGTTCTTC. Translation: CASSVGQVRLEQFF.

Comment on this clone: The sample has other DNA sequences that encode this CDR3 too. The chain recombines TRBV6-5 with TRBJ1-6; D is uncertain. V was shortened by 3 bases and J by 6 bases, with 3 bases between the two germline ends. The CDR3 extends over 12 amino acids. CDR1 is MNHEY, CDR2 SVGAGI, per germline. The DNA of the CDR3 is TGTGCCAGCAGTTATCTTAATTCACCCCTCCACTTT. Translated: CASSYLNSPLHF.

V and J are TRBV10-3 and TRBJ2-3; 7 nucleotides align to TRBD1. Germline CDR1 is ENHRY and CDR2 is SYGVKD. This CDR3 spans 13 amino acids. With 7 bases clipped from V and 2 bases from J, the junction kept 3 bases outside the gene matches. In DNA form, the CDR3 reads TGTGCCATCACGACAGGGATCACAGATACGCAGTATTTT. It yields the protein CAITTGITDTQYF.